This entry describes one T cell receptor (beta chain). Its antigen target is currently unknown. Base qualities are not provided; no much larger clone lies one nucleotide away. This sample is drawn from a study of T-cell memory formation after mild COVID-19 (dated by TCRdb to about 2021). The study in broad terms: TCR sequence clusters from the two donors were found to be largely donor specific. Longitudinal TCRalpha and TCRbeta repertoire sequencing tracked T-cell clones expanding and contracting after mild COVID-19 in a couple of donors. The cohort comprised two young, previously healthy adult volunteers, one female and one male. Study-level results and caveats: Contracting CD4+ clones appeared mostly in the CM and EM memory subsets, whereas CD8+ clones were enriched in EMRA. Clones contracting from day 15 to 85 had balanced CD4/CD8 phenotypes, while a second wave expanding from day 15 to 37 was biased towards CD4+. SARS-CoV-2 specificity was not confirmed for the second-wave clones peaking on day 37. Only two mild cases were covered in the study, and larger cohorts including severe cases with pre-infection samples were considered necessary. Some responding clones were detected in pre-infection memory, which suggested that pre-existing cross-reactive memory T cells had joined the SARS-CoV-2 response.

V gives up 0 bases and J gives up 7 bases, and the segment between their germline ends measures 9 bases. For CDR1 and CDR2, the germline V gene lists LGHNA and YSLEER. Including the terminal cysteine and phenylalanine, the CDR3 comprises 13 residues. The only DNA kept is the CDR3, 39 bases in frame from the first base. Sequencer: Illumina NovaSeq 6000. Using 5'RACE with constant-segment primers, TCRalpha and TCRbeta cDNA libraries were constructed, with sample barcodes and unique molecular identifiers added in the process. RNA was extracted from every sample with Trizol reagent. The libraries were amplified in two PCR steps, and the second step added a second sample barcode and Illumina TruSeq adapters. Sequencing of the libraries was done on an Illumina NovaSeq, producing 2 x 150 bp paired-end reads. Turning to the authors' computational methods: With migec v1.2.7, reads were demultiplexed and then collapsed into UMI-guided consensus sequences. Using mixcr v2.1.11, UMI consensuses were aligned to TRA and TRB V and J templates and then assembled into clonotypes. A clonotype was counted as expanded or contracted only if both edgeR and NoisET called the change significant, with noise models trained on biological replicates. For edgeR calls, a false discovery rate-adjusted p below 0.01 and a log2 fold-change threshold of 1 were applied. As an exploratory analysis of dynamics, max-normalized trajectories of the 1000 most abundant clonotypes were examined by PCA with hierarchical clustering. Separately sequenced CD4+ and CD8+ repertoires were used to assign the CD4 or CD8 phenotype of responding clones. The public reads were run again by TCRdb, first through fastp at Q25 and then through MiXCR, and only productive beta chains were kept. When rows share a CDR3 protein, they turn into one entry using the most common DNA and genes. TCRdb, rather than the study authors, made the V and J calls. Counted in this sample were roughly 280,000 distinct CDR3 sequences; roughly 16% of them appeared once. Roughly 23% of the sample belongs to the ten largest clones.

Ficoll-Paque density gradient centrifugation was used to isolate PBMCs. This clonotype was obtained from a man younger than 35 who had mild COVID-19 (a few samples of this study predate the infection). The sample titles of this study are shuffled in the database, so cell type and time point are left out; the donor was told from shared clones. The rearrangement joined TRBV4-3 to TRBJ2-5; matching of 5 bases hints at TRBD2 as the D gene. The sample consisted of PBMCs or a T cell subset sorted from them (not recorded which). In nucleotide form, the sequence is TGCGCCAGCAGCCAAGAGAATCGGGGGACCCAGTACTTC. This is translated as CASSQENRGTQYF.